These 17 T cell receptor beta chains were sequenced from one sample in a study of CD8+ T cells in alopecia areata. cDNA serving as the sequencing template came from extracted, reverse transcribed RNA. Clones were sequenced by immunoSEQ multiplex PCR, and TCRdb holds only the in-frame ones, with some missing. The profile shows some 160,000 clones, approximately 56% of them singletons. Sequenced input: CD8+ T cells sorted from blood. The receptor set was obtained from a human donor in good health.

The rearrangement uses TRBV4-1 and TRBJ1-5; D is unresolved. The germline V gene has CDR1 MGHRA and CDR2 YSYEKL. The CDR3 length is 13 residues. V was shortened by 0 bases and J by 5 bases, with 5 bases between the two germline ends. The CDR3 sequence is CASSQDGDQPQHF. For the CDR3, the DNA is TGCGCCAGCAGCCAAGATGGCGATCAGCCCCAGCATTTT.

A word on this clone: The same CDR3 arises from other DNA sequences in this sample as well. The V gene is TRBV9, the J gene TRBJ2-2, with D hard to call. V was clipped by 0 bases and J by 5 bases, with 5 bases between them. From germline, CDR1 is SGDLS and CDR2 YYNGEE. The CDR3 loop spans 13 amino acids. CDR3 sequence reads: CASSVAGTGELFF. As DNA, the CDR3 is TGTGCCAGCAGCGTAGCTGGGACCGGGGAGCTGTTTTTT.

This clone was found a few times. The chain recombines TRBV29-1 with TRBJ2-1, with 7 bases that match TRBD2. Per germline, CDR1 SQVTM and CDR2 ANQGSEA. V dropped 2 bases and J dropped 0; count of bases not matched to a gene: 7. The CDR3 has 16 residues. CDR3 protein: CSVESPRGGSYNEQFF. In DNA form, the CDR3 reads TGCAGCGTTGAATCACCCCGCGGGGGCTCCTACAATGAGCAGTTCTTC.

The chain recombines TRBV7-9 with TRBJ2-3; 8 nucleotides match TRBD1. CDR3 size: 14 residues. Germline V gene lookup returns CDR1 SEHNR and CDR2 FQNEAQ (reference sequence). V shed 5 bases, J shed 2 bases, and the junction held 3 bases outside the gene matches. The CDR3 coding sequence is TGTGCCAGCAGCGGACAGGGCTCCACAGATACGCAGTATTTT. Amino acid sequence: CASSGQGSTDTQYF.

The rearrangement joins TRBV9 to TRBJ1-4; 9 bases align to TRBD1. From germline, CDR1 is SGDLS and CDR2 YYNGEE. The CDR3 covers 19 residues. J gave up 5 bases and V 0 bases, and 14 bases lay outside the gene matches. CDR3 sequence: CASSVGAGTGLQGNEKLFF. The CDR3 DNA reads as TGTGCCAGCAGCGTAGGAGCCGGGACAGGGTTACAGGGAAATGAAAAACTGTTTTTT.

The chain is built from TRBV6-6 and TRBJ2-3, with D perhaps TRBD2 (6 bases). Per germline, CDR1 MNHNY and CDR2 SVGAGI (reference sequence). Trimming shortened V by 4 bases and J by 8 bases, and 16 bases separated the two germline ends. There are 14 residues in the CDR3. Written as DNA, the CDR3 is TGTGCCAGCAGTTCGACGAGACTAGGCCGTACGCAGTATTTT. Protein sequence: CASSSTRLGRTQYF.

This chain joins TRBV4-1 and TRBJ2-1; D may correspond to TRBD1 or TRBD2 (5 bases each). Trimming took 6 bases from V and 0 from J, leaving 12 bases between them. CDR3 length equals 15 residues. The germline V gene encodes CDR1 MGHRA and CDR2 YSYEKL. The CDR3 loop is CASSPPGASYNEQFF. The CDR3 bases are TGCGCCAGCAGTCCCCCCGGGGCCTCCTACAATGAGCAGTTCTTC.

The genes are TRBV13 and TRBJ2-1; TRBD2 matches 12 bases. This CDR3 comprises 17 residues. Germline CDR1 and CDR2: PRHDT and FYEKMQ (reference sequence). J was trimmed by 8 bases and V by 5 bases; bases with no gene match: 13. The CDR3 sequence: CASSGRTSGEPGHEQFF. CDR3 DNA sequence: TGTGCCAGCAGCGGCCGGACTAGCGGGGAACCCGGCCATGAGCAGTTCTTC.

This clone was observed a handful of times. The chain couples TRBV7-9 to TRBJ2-2; D might be TRBD1 (5 bases). The CDR3 is 16 amino acids. CDR1 and CDR2 (germline): SEHNR, FQNEAQ (reference sequence). With 1 base removed from V and 0 bases from J, the gap between germline ends came to 9 bases. CDR3 coding DNA: TGTGCCAGCAGCTTAGGACAGACTGCGAACACCGGGGAGCTGTTTTTT. Translated: CASSLGQTANTGELFF.

This clone was seen a handful of times. The chain couples TRBV29-1 to TRBJ2-2; no firm D call. The CDR3 consists of 12 residues. V was pared by 7 bases and J by 5 bases, with 11 bases between. CDR1 is SQVTM and CDR2 is ANQGSEA in the germline V gene. The CDR3 region is CSAGWQTGELFF. CDR3 nucleotide sequence: TGCAGCGCTGGCTGGCAAACCGGGGAGCTGTTTTTT.

The chain has TRBV30 and TRBJ1-1; 8 bases fit TRBD1. CDR3 length: 14 residues. Germline V gene sequence: CDR1 GTSNPN, CDR2 SVGIG (reference sequence). V lost 2 bases and J lost 6; bases outside the gene matches: 8. Here the CDR3 reads CAWSPGTGSPEAFF. The CDR3 region has the DNA TGTGCCTGGAGTCCCGGGACAGGATCCCCTGAAGCTTTCTTT.

The J gene is TRBJ2-1, the V gene TRBV5-4; 9 nucleotides align to TRBD2. Germline V gene sequence: CDR1 SGHNT, CDR2 YYREEE (reference sequence). V was pared by 1 base and J by 10 bases, with 6 bases of the junction left unmatched. The CDR3 totals 14 residues. The CDR3 DNA follows: TGTGCCAGCAGCTTGACTAGCGGGCTGGTGGAGCAGTTCTTC. Protein product: CASSLTSGLVEQFF.

The J gene is TRBJ2-7, the V gene TRBV13; D remains unclear. The V and J ends lost 5 bases and 5 bases respectively, with 19 bases between them. Germline CDR1 reads PRHDT; CDR2 reads FYEKMQ (reference sequence). This CDR3 has 15 amino acids. The CDR3 coding sequence is TGTGCCAGCAGCCCCCCAGGAGCAAAGTCCGACGAGCAGTACTTC. It yields the protein CASSPPGAKSDEQYF.

This chain joins TRBV30 and TRBJ1-1; D unresolved. V lost 0 bases, J lost 4 bases, and 6 bases lay in between. The CDR3 loop spans 12 amino acids. CDR1 GTSNPN and CDR2 SVGIG come from the germline V gene (reference sequence). This CDR3 is CAWSVWGTEAFF. The CDR3 region has the DNA TGTGCCTGGAGTGTATGGGGCACTGAAGCTTTCTTT.

As regards this clone: Other DNA sequences in the same sample also yield this CDR3. This chain uses TRBV29-1 with TRBJ2-1; D unclear. Trimming removed 7 bases from V and 0 bases from J, with 7 bases in between. The CDR3 is 12 residues long. Germline CDR1 SQVTM, CDR2 ANQGSEA. In DNA form, the CDR3 reads TGCAGCGCCGGTGGCTCCTACAATGAGCAGTTCTTC. Translating it yields CSAGGSYNEQFF.

The chain couples TRBV11-2 to TRBJ2-7; 10 bases align to TRBD2. CDR1 is SGHAT and CDR2 is FQNNGV in the germline V gene. V shed 5 bases and J 2 bases; nucleotides not matched to a gene: 12. This CDR3 is built from 17 residues. The CDR3 nucleotides are TGTGCCAGCAGCGTTGCCTGGGGGACTAGCGCTACCTACGAGCAGTACTTC. This sequence encodes CASSVAWGTSATYEQYF.

This clone was detected only a few times. V and J are TRBV13 and TRBJ2-2, with 7 bases lining up with TRBD1. V dropped 4 bases and J dropped 0; count of bases not matched to a gene: 2. Looked up from germline, CDR1 is PRHDT and CDR2 is FYEKMQ (reference sequence). The CDR3 runs 15 residues. The CDR3 region is CASSYGQANTGELFF. The DNA for the CDR3 is TGTGCCAGCAGCTACGGACAGGCGAACACCGGGGAGCTGTTTTTT. The variable domain in full, with the rest retrieved from reference TRBV13 and TRBJ2-2, is AAGVIQSPRHLIKEKRETATLKCYPIPRHDTVYWYQQGPGQDPQFLISFYEKMQSDKGSIPDRFSAQQFSDYHSELNMSSLELGDSALYFCASSYGQANTGELFFGEGSRLTVL.